The present T cell receptor beta chain was sequenced within a study of human CD8 memory T cell subsets. Study findings and constraints: A similarly high level of diversity characterized stem-like memory and precursor exhausted T cells, unlike effector memory cells.

Making the TCR beta libraries relied on UMI-labeled 5' RACE. TCRdb reanalyzed the 5' RACE reads, giving one entry per CDR3 protein sequence and no DNA. Its clone listing holds about 18,000 distinct CDR3 sequences. Total RNA was taken from about 160,000 sorted CD8+ T cells, in duplicate, per subset. This CDR3 has 15 residues. Germline lookup yields CDR1 MDHEN and CDR2 SYDVKM. As to this clonotype: Its specificity is not known.

V and J are TRBV28 and TRBJ2-3; the TCRdb call, TRBD2, lacks DNA for checking. The clonotype comes from a human donor in good health. The sequenced sample consisted of CD8+ T cells from PBMCs. CDR3 loop: CASSFRGGRTDTQYF.